This passage covers 23 T cell receptor beta chains from one sample sequenced in a study of cytomegalovirus exposure and HLA in healthy donors. The PCR contained 60 Vbeta and 13 Jbeta primers. Sequencing was performed with immunoSEQ multiplex PCR; in TCRdb, only in-frame clones are kept and a portion is missing. Of some 200,000 clones detected, more than 75% appear once; the ten largest clones hold 6.5%. Material for sequencing was PBMCs. Receptors originate from a woman between 45 and 60 years old in good health and CMV-seropositive.

This clone has just one count. The gene calls are TRBV6-5 and TRBJ1-1, with 10 bases matching TRBD1. This CDR3 is 13 amino acids long. The V segment lost 0 bases and the J segment 8 bases; nucleotides outside the gene matches: 0. The V gene's germline CDR1 is MNHEY and CDR2 SVGAGI. CDR3 DNA: TGTGCCAGCAGTTACTCGGACAGGGGGGAAGCTTTCTTT. Its translation is CASSYSDRGEAFF.

The rearrangement links TRBV7-2 to TRBJ2-7; D is possibly TRBD1 (6 bases). The germline CDR1 and CDR2 sequences are SGHTA and FQGNSA. The V end was cut by 3 bases, the J end by 0 bases, with 12 bases between. CDR3 length: 15 residues. The DNA for the CDR3 is TGTGCCAGCAGCTTCCGGGACAACCCCTCCTACGAGCAGTACTTC. This encodes CASSFRDNPSYEQYF.

The chain recombines TRBV6-1 with TRBJ1-3, with D tentatively TRBD1 (6 bases). CDR3 length: 16 residues. Trimming removed 1 base from V and 0 bases from J, with 10 bases in between. Germline values: CDR1 MNHNS, CDR2 SASEGT. CDR3 sequence reads: CASSEGGPFSGNTIYF. CDR3 nucleotides: TGTGCCAGCAGTGAAGGGGGGCCGTTCTCTGGAAACACCATATATTTT.

The chain uses TRBV5-1 and TRBJ2-7; TRBD1 aligns across 10 bases. The CDR3 runs to 15 residues. Per the germline V gene, CDR1 is SGHRS and CDR2 is YFSETQ. Trimming took 3 bases from V and 4 from J; bases not matched to a gene: 7. The CDR3 sequence is CASSSMGTGAYEQYF. In DNA form, the CDR3 reads TGCGCCAGCAGCTCTATGGGGACAGGGGCTTACGAGCAGTACTTC.

V and J are TRBV7-9 and TRBJ2-7, with TRBD2 matching over 7 bases. The CDR3 spans 16 residues. Germline CDR1 is SEHNR and CDR2 is FQNEAQ (reference sequence). Germline trimming cut 5 bases from V and 3 bases from J; bases unmatched to any gene: 13. The CDR3 here is CASSPPGREPNYEQYF. Written as DNA, the CDR3 is TGTGCCAGCAGCCCCCCCGGGCGGGAGCCAAACTACGAGCAGTACTTC.

The V call is TRBV5-1, the J call TRBJ2-1; 8 bases fit TRBD2. CDR1 and CDR2 from the germline V gene are SGHRS and YFSETQ. The trim removed 0 bases at V and 4 bases at J, leaving 0 bases unmatched. This CDR3 is 14 amino acids long. CDR3 region: CASSLASGYNEQFF. The CDR3, as DNA: TGCGCCAGCAGCTTGGCTAGCGGGTACAATGAGCAGTTCTTC.

This clone appeared a single time. The chain uses TRBV9 and TRBJ2-3, with D unresolved. The CDR3 runs 14 residues. Germline V gene sequence: CDR1 SGDLS, CDR2 YYNGEE. V was pared by 2 bases and J by 2 bases, with 9 bases between. DNA of the CDR3: TGTGCCAGCAGCGTCATGGTACACACAGATACGCAGTATTTT. Translation gives CASSVMVHTDTQYF.

V usage is TRBV4-2 and J usage is TRBJ2-5; a possible D gene is TRBD1 (5 bases). Germline V gene sequence: CDR1 LGHNA, CDR2 YNFKEQ. V was clipped by 2 bases and J by 2 bases, with 15 bases between them. The CDR3 is made up of 16 amino acids. Here the CDR3 reads CASSQMLQAVQETQYF. CDR3 in DNA: TGTGCCAGCAGCCAAATGTTACAGGCCGTTCAAGAGACCCAGTACTTC.

V usage is TRBV18 and J usage is TRBJ2-7; 10 bases are shared with TRBD1. Looked up from germline, CDR1 is KGHSH and CDR2 is LQKENI. V dropped 6 bases and J dropped 2; count of bases not matched to a gene: 7. The CDR3 is made up of 15 amino acids. The CDR3 coding sequence is TGTGCCAGCTCTACCGGTGGGACAGGGGCCTACGAGCAGTACTTC. Translating it yields CASSTGGTGAYEQYF.

The chain joins TRBV7-9 to TRBJ2-2; weak D call: TRBD1 (6 bases). CDR1 and CDR2 (germline): SEHNR, FQNEAQ (reference sequence). This CDR3 comprises 14 residues. Trimming pared 7 bases from V and 5 bases from J, leaving 14 bases between. CDR3 residues: CASTNRDSTGELFF. In DNA form, the CDR3 reads TGTGCCAGCACGAACAGGGATTCGACCGGGGAGCTGTTTTTT. Full variable domain (missing parts from reference TRBV7-9 and TRBJ2-2): DTGVSQNPRHKITKRGQNVTFRCDPISEHNRLYWYRQTLGQGPEFLTYFQNEAQLEKSRLLSDRFSAERPKGSFSTLEIQRTEQGDSAMYLCASTNRDSTGELFFGEGSRLTVL.

This chain joins TRBV5-4 and TRBJ2-1; D is perhaps TRBD2 (5 bases). V was shortened by 4 bases and J by 0 bases, with 11 bases between the two germline ends. This CDR3 contains 15 residues. Germline V gives CDR1 SGHNT, CDR2 YYREEE (reference sequence). The CDR3 region is CASSVDGGSYNEQFF. CDR3 bases: TGTGCCAGCAGCGTTGACGGAGGCTCCTACAATGAGCAGTTCTTC. Variable domain in full (rest from reference TRBV5-4 and TRBJ2-1): ETGVTQSPTHLIKTRGQQVTLRCSSQSGHNTVSWYQQALGQGPQFIFQYYREEENGRGNFPPRFSGLQFPNYSSELNVNALELDDSALYLCASSVDGGSYNEQFFGPGTRLTVL.

Only a few counts were recorded for this clone. V gene TRBV25-1 combines with J gene TRBJ2-1, with TRBD1 matching over 11 bases. V lost 4 bases, J lost 6 bases, and 8 bases stayed unmatched. The CDR3 has 16 amino acids. Germline CDR1 and CDR2: MGHDK and SYGVNS. The CDR3: CASSVYTGTGGNEQFF. The CDR3 nucleotides are TGTGCCAGCAGTGTCTACACCGGGACAGGGGGCAATGAGCAGTTCTTC.

The V call is TRBV7-2, the J call TRBJ2-5, with TRBD1 identical over 10 bases. V was clipped by 5 bases and J by 8 bases; unmatched bases: 11. The CDR3 loop spans 15 amino acids. The germline V gene has CDR1 SGHTA and CDR2 FQGNSA. DNA of the CDR3: TGTGCCAGCAGCCCCGGGACAGGGGCGGGGAAAACCCAGTACTTC. Amino acid sequence: CASSPGTGAGKTQYF. Using reference TRBV7-2 and TRBJ2-5 for the parts outside the CDR3, the full variable domain is GAGVSQSPSNKVTEKGKDVELRCDPISGHTALYWYRQSLGQGLEFLIYFQGNSAPDKSGLPSDRFSAERTGGSVSTLTIQRTQQEDSAVYLCASSPGTGAGKTQYFGPGTRLLVL.

This chain uses TRBV7-8 with TRBJ2-1, with a tentative D call TRBD1 (6 bases). Germline assignment: CDR1 SGHVS and CDR2 FQNEAQ. The CDR3 length is 17 residues. With 0 bases removed from V and 0 bases from J, the gap between germline ends came to 12 bases. The CDR3, as DNA: TGTGCCAGCAGCTTAGCGGAGCGGACAGCCTCCTACAATGAGCAGTTCTTC. Translation: CASSLAERTASYNEQFF.

The chain links TRBV7-2 to TRBJ2-7; D possibly corresponds to TRBD1 (6 bases). V shed 1 base and J shed 0 bases, with 7 bases lying between them. CDR1 and CDR2 from the germline V gene are SGHTA and FQGNSA. The CDR3 totals 14 residues. CDR3 sequence (DNA): TGTGCCAGCAGCTTAGAAGGGGGCTCCTACGAGCAGTACTTC. It is translated as CASSLEGGSYEQYF.

The chain couples TRBV7-8 to TRBJ2-5, with 7 bases that match TRBD1. The CDR3 extends over 15 amino acids. The V and J ends lost 5 bases and 0 bases, in that order; junction bases with no gene match: 6. The germline V gene has CDR1 SGHVS and CDR2 FQNEAQ. The CDR3 coding sequence is TGTGCCAGCAGCCCAAATACAGGGGACCAAGAGACCCAGTACTTC. It translates to CASSPNTGDQETQYF. Filled out from reference TRBV7-8 and TRBJ2-5, the complete variable domain reads GAGVSQSPRYKVAKRGQDVALRCDPISGHVSLFWYQQALGQGPEFLTYFQNEAQLDKSGLPSDRFFAERPEGSVSTLKIQRTQQEDSAVYLCASSPNTGDQETQYFGPGTRLLVL.

J is TRBJ1-4 and V is TRBV20-1, with D possibly matching TRBD1 (5 bases). Per germline, CDR1 DFQATT and CDR2 SNEGSKA (reference sequence). This CDR3 region has 11 residues. Trimming took 1 base from V and 15 from J, leaving 12 bases between them. CDR3 DNA: TGCAGTGCTAGAGTACTTGACAGAGTGTTTTTT. It encodes CSARVLDRVFF.

This chain connects TRBV7-2 to TRBJ2-1; D gene uncertain. V lost 5 bases and J 1 base, leaving 15 bases between the germline ends. Germline values: CDR1 SGHTA, CDR2 FQGNSA. This CDR3 is built from 16 residues. The CDR3: CASSPTFPPSYNEQFF. CDR3 nucleotide sequence: TGTGCCAGCAGCCCGACTTTCCCACCTTCCTACAATGAGCAGTTCTTC.

The chain couples TRBV19 to TRBJ2-1, with TRBD2 matching 8 bases. J lost 4 bases, V lost 7 bases, and 12 bases had no gene match. This CDR3 has 16 residues. Germline V CDR1 and CDR2: LNHDA, SQIVND (reference sequence). The CDR3 loop reads CASNSRVGRVYNEQFF. The CDR3 bases are TGTGCCAGTAACTCCAGGGTCGGGAGGGTATACAATGAGCAGTTCTTC.

This sequence joins TRBV11-2 and TRBJ1-2; D ambiguous. Germline V gene lookup returns CDR1 SGHAT and CDR2 FQNNGV. Trimming pared 3 bases from V and 7 bases from J, leaving 6 bases between. The CDR3 is made up of 11 amino acids. CDR3 nucleotide sequence: TGTGCCAGCAGCTTTCGAGCTGGCTACACCTTC. The encoded protein is CASSFRAGYTF.

The CDR3: CASSRSGASQETQYF. The DNA of the CDR3 is TGTGCCAGCAGCCGTAGCGGGGCGTCCCAAGAGACCCAGTACTTC. The chain joins TRBV7-2 to TRBJ2-5, with 8 positions matching TRBD2. CDR1 and CDR2 from the germline V gene are SGHTA and FQGNSA. The length of the CDR3 is 15 residues. The V and J ends lost 5 bases and 1 base, in that order; junction bases with no gene match: 6.

In nucleotides, the CDR3 is TGTGCCAGCAGTTTCGGACTCCAACGGGGCACAGATACGCAGTATTTT. Protein: CASSFGLQRGTDTQYF. The chain combines TRBV27 with TRBJ2-3; tentatively, D is TRBD2 (5 bases). Trimming removed 3 bases from V and 1 base from J, with 14 bases in between. The germline V gene encodes CDR1 MNHEY and CDR2 SMNVEV (reference sequence). The CDR3 sequence is 16 residues long.

This rearrangement joins TRBV6-4 to TRBJ2-1, with TRBD1 as a possible D gene (6 bases). V gave up 10 bases and J gave up 5 bases, with 18 bases separating them. The germline V gene encodes CDR1 MRHNA and CDR2 SNTAGT. CDR3 size: 14 residues. The CDR3 region has the DNA TGTGCCACCAAGACAGGTGGGGGAAACAATGAGCAGTTCTTC. It translates to CATKTGGGNNEQFF.